The clone carrying this T cell receptor (beta chain) was observed a few times. The data were taken from a study of T cells in localized non-small cell lung cancer. The CDR3 length is 17 residues. V was shortened by 5 bases and J by 2 bases, with 18 bases between the two germline ends. From germline, CDR1 is MRHNA and CDR2 SNTAGT. Method: immunoSEQ multiplex PCR; TCRdb's copy keeps in-frame clones and lacks some. The profile shows around 2,800 clones, approximately 23% of them singletons. The rearrangement joins TRBV6-4 to TRBJ2-2; perhaps TRBD2 as D (6 bases). The origin of this receptor is a female donor older than 55 with stage III lung adenocarcinoma. The material was lung tumor tissue, obtained before any cancer treatment. DNA for the CDR3: TGTGCCAGCAGTTCCGCCGGGGGTTTTGGAAACACCGGGGAGCTGTTTTTT. Amino acid sequence: CASSSAGGFGNTGELFF.